Following are 2 T cell receptor beta chains from one sample sequenced in a study of T-cell memory formation after mild COVID-19. TCRdb itself ran the 5' RACE reads through MiXCR, one entry per CDR3 protein. The sample holds around 250,000 distinct CDR3 sequences; roughly 9.4% are singletons and the top ten take more than 20%. The sequenced sample was PBMCs or a T cell subset sorted from them (not recorded which). The source of these receptors is a young man who had mild COVID-19 (a few samples of this study predate the infection). Cell type and time point are not known.

This clonotype was counted between two and nine times. The chain carries TRBV4-1 and TRBJ1-1; D is unresolved. Trimming cost V 1 base and J 1 base, with 7 bases left between them. The CDR3 length is 14 residues. The germline V gene encodes CDR1 MGHRA and CDR2 YSYEKL. The CDR3 region is CASSQGDSNTEAFF. In DNA, the CDR3 is TGCGCCAGCAGCCAAGGAGACTCGAACACTGAAGCTTTCTTT.

A few counts support this clonotype. The V call is TRBV7-8, the J call TRBJ1-6; D is unclear. Between the trimmed V and J ends, which lost 1 base and 6 bases, there was a span of 13 bases. Germline V CDR1 and CDR2: SGHVS, FQNEAQ. This CDR3 comprises 16 residues. The CDR3 spells CASSLDWTGFNSPLHF. The CDR3 nucleotides read TGTGCCAGCAGCTTAGACTGGACGGGGTTTAATTCACCCCTCCACTTT.